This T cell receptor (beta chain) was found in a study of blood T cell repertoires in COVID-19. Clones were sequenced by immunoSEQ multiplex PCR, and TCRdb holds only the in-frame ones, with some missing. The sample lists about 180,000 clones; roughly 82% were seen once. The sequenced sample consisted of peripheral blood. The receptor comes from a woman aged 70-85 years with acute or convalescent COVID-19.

The CDR3 region is CASSVTGGRHEQYF. The CDR3 DNA is TGTGCCAGCAGCGTAACGGGCGGGAGACACGAGCAGTACTTC. The V call is TRBV7-2, the J call TRBJ2-7, with 7 positions matching TRBD2. The CDR3 consists of 14 residues. Germline lookup yields CDR1 SGHTA and CDR2 FQGNSA. Germline trimming cut 5 bases from V and 5 bases from J; bases unmatched to any gene: 9.